These 28 T cell receptor beta chains were all obtained from the same sample, sequenced in a study of cytomegalovirus exposure and HLA in healthy donors. Amplification used 60 Vbeta primers and 13 Jbeta primers. Assay used: immunoSEQ multiplex PCR; TCRdb lists only in-frame clones, some missing. Here the sample spans around 91,000 clones, 78% being singletons. Sequencing was carried out using PBMCs. Every receptor here comes from a woman aged 35 to 49 in good health and CMV-seropositive.

The chain is built from TRBV19 and TRBJ2-3; the match to TRBD1 covers 7 bases. The CDR3 has 15 amino acids. Looked up from germline, CDR1 is LNHDA and CDR2 is SQIVND (reference sequence). Trimming removed 3 bases from V and 5 bases from J; junction bases left unmatched: 8. CDR3 loop: CASSIPLGQVDTQYF. The CDR3 bases are TGTGCCAGTAGTATTCCCCTTGGACAGGTAGATACGCAGTATTTT.

The chain recombines TRBV5-1 with TRBJ1-2; no firm D call. V was cut by 6 bases and J by 7 bases, with 13 bases left in between. CDR1 is SGHRS and CDR2 is YFSETQ in the germline V gene. The CDR3 has 12 residues. This CDR3 is CASKWETGGYTF. In DNA, the CDR3 is TGCGCCAGCAAGTGGGAGACGGGTGGCTACACCTTC.

J is TRBJ2-1 and V is TRBV2, with 9 bases identical to TRBD2. Germline CDR1 SNHLY, CDR2 FYNNEI. The length of the CDR3 is 14 residues. V lost 6 bases to trimming and J lost 6 bases; unmatched junction nucleotides: 6. CDR3 DNA: TGTGCCAGCAGGGGGGCTAGCGGGGTCAATGAGCAGTTCTTC. It codes for CASRGASGVNEQFF.

The V and J genes are TRBV29-1 and TRBJ1-1, with 8 bases aligning to TRBD1. The V segment lost 7 bases and the J segment 4 bases; nucleotides outside the gene matches: 11. The CDR3 consists of 14 residues. CDR1 is SQVTM, CDR2 ANQGSEA, per germline. As DNA, the CDR3 is TGCAGCGCCGGGAGTGCAGGGGGCGGCACTGAAGCTTTCTTT. Translated, it gives CSAGSAGGGTEAFF. The full variable domain, completed using reference TRBV29-1 and TRBJ1-1, is SAVISQKPSRDICQRGTSLTIQCQVDSQVTMMFWYRQQPGQSLTLIATANQGSEATYESGFVIDKFPISRPNLTFSTLTVSNMSPEDSSIYLCSAGSAGGGTEAFFGQGTRLTVV.

This clone has a single count. The chain employs TRBV12-5 and TRBJ2-3; TRBD1 matches at 11 bases. This CDR3 has 15 residues. Germline CDR1 and CDR2: LGHNT and FRNRAP. V dropped 5 bases and J dropped 3; count of bases not matched to a gene: 4. CDR3 DNA sequence: TGTGCTAGTGGTAAAGGACAGGGGGCGACAGATACGCAGTATTTT. Translated: CASGKGQGATDTQYF.

The chain links TRBV30 to TRBJ1-5; tentative D call: TRBD1 (5 bases). CDR1 is GTSNPN and CDR2 is SVGIG in the germline V gene (reference sequence). The CDR3 sequence is 13 residues long. V was clipped by 0 bases and J by 5 bases, with 8 bases between them. The CDR3 reads CAWSVKGDQPQHF. CDR3 nucleotide sequence: TGTGCCTGGAGTGTAAAAGGGGATCAGCCCCAGCATTTT.

V usage is TRBV19 and J usage is TRBJ1-3; no reliable D call. V gave up 7 bases and J gave up 0 bases, with 13 bases separating them. CDR1 LNHDA and CDR2 SQIVND come from the germline V gene (reference sequence). The CDR3 runs 15 residues. CDR3 in amino acids: CASKTDLSSGNTIYF. The CDR3 DNA reads TGTGCCAGTAAGACGGACTTGAGCTCTGGAAACACCATATATTTT.

The chain joins TRBV5-1 to TRBJ2-5; TRBD2 is a possible D gene (6 bases). The CDR3 runs 13 residues. V was cut by 4 bases and J by 2 bases, with 9 bases left in between. The V gene's germline CDR1 is SGHRS and CDR2 YFSETQ. The CDR3 DNA reads TGCGCCAGCAGCCCGGAGGGTCAAGAGACCCAGTACTTC. This encodes CASSPEGQETQYF.

This chain uses TRBV29-1 with TRBJ2-1; tentative D call: TRBD2 (8 bases). Trimming took off 5 bases at V and 0 bases at J, with 20 bases between the two ends. Germline CDR1 reads SQVTM; CDR2 reads ANQGSEA. The CDR3 runs 17 residues. The DNA of the CDR3 is TGCAGCGTTTCAGGGGGGGCGGGAGGACACTCCTACAATGAGCAGTTCTTC. It is translated as CSVSGGAGGHSYNEQFF.

Concerning this clone: A read error may account for a junction end that differs from germline. V usage is TRBV11-2 and J usage is TRBJ1-2; D remains unclear. CDR1 is SGHAT, CDR2 FQNNGV, per germline. The CDR3 runs to 15 residues. The CDR3 sequence: CASSLEGTWSYGYPF. CDR3 sequence (DNA): TGTGCCAGCAGCTTGGAGGGAACCTGGTCCTATGGCTACCCCTTC.

There are a few counts of this clone. This chain uses TRBV28 with TRBJ2-3, with 8 bases identical to TRBD2. V shed 8 bases and J 10 bases; nucleotides not matched to a gene: 17. Germline V lookup: CDR1 MDHEN, CDR2 SYDVKM. The CDR3 runs 15 residues. The chain's CDR3 is CASSRASGLSTSQYF. CDR3 bases: TGTGCCAGCTCTCGCGCTAGCGGGCTATCGACGTCGCAGTATTTT.

This chain connects TRBV7-2 to TRBJ1-3, with a weak D call TRBD1 (6 bases). The germline CDR1 and CDR2 sequences are SGHTA and FQGNSA. The length of the CDR3 is 15 residues. V was pared by 4 bases and J by 4 bases, with 14 bases between. The CDR3 DNA reads as TGTGCCAGCAGCTACACAGGGAATAGAGGAAACACCATATATTTT. Amino acid sequence: CASSYTGNRGNTIYF.

The J gene is TRBJ2-7, the V gene TRBV5-6; no definite D call. With 4 bases removed from V and 3 bases from J, the gap between germline ends came to 8 bases. From germline, CDR1 is SGHDT and CDR2 YYEEEE. The CDR3 loop spans 12 amino acids. CDR3 loop: CASSLSRYEQYF. The DNA of the CDR3 is TGTGCCAGCAGCCTAAGCCGCTACGAGCAGTACTTC.

V is TRBV5-1 and J is TRBJ2-6; TRBD2 matches at 7 bases. This CDR3 comprises 17 residues. The V gene's germline CDR1 is SGHRS and CDR2 YFSETQ. The V gene end was trimmed by 2 bases and the J gene end by 0 bases; junction bases not matched to a gene: 5. The CDR3 is CASSFGGVSSGANVLTF. CDR3 DNA sequence: TGCGCCAGCAGCTTTGGGGGGGTTAGCTCTGGGGCCAACGTCCTGACTTTC.

The CDR3 spells CSGGQSYGYTF. The DNA for the CDR3 is TGCAGTGGGGGACAGTCCTATGGCTACACCTTC. The chain uses TRBV20-1 and TRBJ1-2; 7 bases are shared with TRBD1. This CDR3 has 11 amino acids. The V segment lost 7 bases and the J segment 4 bases; nucleotides outside the gene matches: 3. Germline V gives CDR1 DFQATT, CDR2 SNEGSKA (reference sequence).

This rearrangement joins TRBV7-2 to TRBJ1-1; TRBD1 aligns across 10 bases. This CDR3 spans 14 amino acids. Trimming at V came to 7 bases and at J to 4 bases, leaving 6 bases not matched to a gene. Germline V gene sequence: CDR1 SGHTA, CDR2 FQGNSA. The DNA for the CDR3 is TGTGCCAGCATCCACGGACAGGGGGTCACTGAAGCTTTCTTT. Translation gives CASIHGQGVTEAFF.

The chain uses TRBV9 and TRBJ2-1; D is ambiguous. The CDR3 runs to 12 residues. Trimming left V 4 bases short and J 7 bases short, with 9 bases between. Germline V CDR1 and CDR2: SGDLS, YYNGEE. For the CDR3, the DNA is TGTGCCAGCAGCCTACCTAGTAATGAGCAGTTCTTC. As protein: CASSLPSNEQFF.

The chain recombines TRBV21-1 with TRBJ2-7; TRBD1 is the table's D call, not checked against the DNA. TRBV21-1 constitutes a pseudogene. The CDR3 is made up of 14 amino acids. The CDR3 DNA reads as TGTGCCAGCAGCCCCCGGGACAGGGGCTACGAGCAGTACTTC. It codes for CASSPRDRGYEQYF.

The chain carries TRBV7-9 and TRBJ2-3, with D unclear. The CDR3 spans 14 residues. Germline CDR1 and CDR2: SEHNR and FQNEAQ (reference sequence). V lost 2 bases and J lost 3, with 9 bases in between. The CDR3 DNA follows: TGTGCCAGCAGCTTACGGCTAGAGACAGATACGCAGTATTTT. Its translation is CASSLRLETDTQYF.

The J gene is TRBJ2-7, the V gene TRBV21-1; no DNA check was done on the table's D call, TRBD1. TRBV21-1 is noted as a pseudogene. The CDR3 length is 16 residues. This CDR3 reads CASSKGGGTQAYEQYF. CDR3 coding DNA: TGTGCCAGCAGCAAAGGTGGTGGGACACAAGCCTACGAGCAGTACTTC.

The chain is built from TRBV5-4 and TRBJ2-7, with 9 nucleotides matching TRBD1. Germline V gene data show CDR1 as SGHNT and CDR2 as YYREEE (reference sequence). The CDR3 is 15 residues long. After removal of 3 bases from V and 6 bases from J, the junction contained 10 bases not matched to a gene. CDR3 sequence: CASSSRTGAPPEQYF. In DNA form, the CDR3 reads TGTGCCAGCAGCTCCCGGACAGGGGCCCCCCCCGAGCAGTACTTC.

V is TRBV19 and J is TRBJ2-5; 9 nucleotides align to TRBD2. The CDR3 runs to 12 residues. CDR1 and CDR2 from the germline V gene are LNHDA and SQIVND (reference sequence). Trimming cost V 7 bases and J 7 bases; bases outside gene matches: 4. CDR3 DNA: TGTGCCAGTAAGGGCGGGGGGGGGACCCAGTACTTC. Translated, it gives CASKGGGGTQYF.

The genes are TRBV7-3 and TRBJ2-1, with D perhaps matching TRBD2 (6 bases). This CDR3 is built from 16 residues. CDR1 is SGHTA, CDR2 FQGTGA, per germline. V was trimmed by 0 bases and J by 2 bases, leaving 11 bases between them. The CDR3, as DNA: TGTGCCAGCAGCTTAACTACAGCGGGCCCCTACAATGAGCAGTTCTTC. Residues: CASSLTTAGPYNEQFF.

V is TRBV11-2 and J is TRBJ2-3; possibly TRBD2 for D (5 bases). V dropped 1 base and J dropped 5 bases, with 13 bases sitting between them. Per germline, CDR1 SGHAT and CDR2 FQNNGV. The CDR3 is 15 residues long. The CDR3 is CASSLGGSKKDTQYF. CDR3 bases: TGTGCCAGCAGCTTAGGTGGGAGTAAGAAAGATACGCAGTATTTT.

The rearrangement links TRBV27 to TRBJ2-1; possible D gene TRBD2, 6 bases. The germline V and J ends were trimmed by 5 bases and 4 bases, with 15 bases remaining between them. The CDR3 is made up of 15 amino acids. Germline-derived CDR1 and CDR2 are MNHEY and SMNVEV (reference sequence). CDR3 nucleotides: TGTGCCAGCAGTCCCCGACTAGGGCCTTACAATGAGCAGTTCTTC. Translation gives CASSPRLGPYNEQFF.

The chain links TRBV18 to TRBJ1-1, with 7 bases identical to TRBD1. V trimming: 6 bases; J trimming: 7 bases; junction bases outside the gene matches: 8. The CDR3 loop spans 13 amino acids. Germline assignment: CDR1 KGHSH and CDR2 LQKENI. In DNA, the CDR3 is TGTGCCAGCTCCTCGTCTGGGGACAGTGAAGCTTTCTTT. Translating it yields CASSSSGDSEAFF.

DNA for the CDR3: TGTGCCAGCAGCTTAGAGCGGGGTCAAGGGTGGGTCAACTACAATGAGCAGTTCTTC. It specifies CASSLERGQGWVNYNEQFF. V usage is TRBV7-6 and J usage is TRBJ2-1, with 7 positions matching TRBD2. Germline CDR1 is SGHVS and CDR2 is FNYEAQ. The length of the CDR3 is 19 residues. The V and J ends lost 1 base and 3 bases, in that order; junction bases with no gene match: 15. The full variable domain, with the rest looked up from reference TRBV7-6 and TRBJ2-1, is GAGVSQSPRYKVTKRGQDVALRCDPISGHVSLYWYRQALGQGPEFLTYFNYEAQQDKSGLPNDRFSAERPEGSISTLTIQRTEQRDSAMYRCASSLERGQGWVNYNEQFFGPGTRLTVL.

This rearrangement joins TRBV7-9 to TRBJ1-1; D remains ambiguous. Trimming removed 0 bases at V and 1 base at J, with 6 bases between. CDR3 size: 14 residues. CDR1 is SEHNR, CDR2 FQNEAQ, per germline (reference sequence). In DNA form, the CDR3 reads TGTGCCAGCAGCTTAGCGGCCAGGAACACTGAAGCTTTCTTT. Translation gives CASSLAARNTEAFF.